The present TCR beta chain was sequenced within a study of identical twins. The trim removed 7 bases at V and 2 bases at J, leaving 8 bases unmatched. The CDR3 is made up of 16 amino acids. The V gene's germline CDR1 is SGHAT and CDR2 FQNNGV. MiXCR was run by TCRdb on the 5' RACE reads, yielding one entry per CDR3 protein. The sample includes hundreds of thousands of distinct CDR3 sequences, over 5% seen only once; the top ten take 1.5% to 2%. The chain joins TRBV11-2 to TRBJ2-1; 10 nucleotides match TRBD2. The receptor's source is a young man in good health. The sample comprised naive T cells sorted from blood. The CDR3 reads CASIRTGTSAYNEQFF. CDR3 DNA sequence: TGTGCCAGCATAAGAACCGGGACTAGCGCCTACAATGAGCAGTTCTTC.